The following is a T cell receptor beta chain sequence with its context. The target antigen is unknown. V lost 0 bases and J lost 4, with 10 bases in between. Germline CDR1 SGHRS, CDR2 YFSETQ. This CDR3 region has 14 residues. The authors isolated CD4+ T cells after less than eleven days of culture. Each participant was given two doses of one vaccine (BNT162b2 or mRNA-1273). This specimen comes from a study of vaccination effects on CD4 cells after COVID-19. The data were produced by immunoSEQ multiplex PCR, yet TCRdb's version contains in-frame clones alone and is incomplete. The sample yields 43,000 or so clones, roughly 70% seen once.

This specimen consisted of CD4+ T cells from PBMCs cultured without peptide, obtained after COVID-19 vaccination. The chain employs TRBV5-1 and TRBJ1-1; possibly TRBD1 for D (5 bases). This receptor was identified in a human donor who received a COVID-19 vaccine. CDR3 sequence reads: CASSLGAGSTEAFF. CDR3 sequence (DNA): TGCGCCAGCAGCTTGGGGGCAGGGTCCACTGAAGCTTTCTTT.